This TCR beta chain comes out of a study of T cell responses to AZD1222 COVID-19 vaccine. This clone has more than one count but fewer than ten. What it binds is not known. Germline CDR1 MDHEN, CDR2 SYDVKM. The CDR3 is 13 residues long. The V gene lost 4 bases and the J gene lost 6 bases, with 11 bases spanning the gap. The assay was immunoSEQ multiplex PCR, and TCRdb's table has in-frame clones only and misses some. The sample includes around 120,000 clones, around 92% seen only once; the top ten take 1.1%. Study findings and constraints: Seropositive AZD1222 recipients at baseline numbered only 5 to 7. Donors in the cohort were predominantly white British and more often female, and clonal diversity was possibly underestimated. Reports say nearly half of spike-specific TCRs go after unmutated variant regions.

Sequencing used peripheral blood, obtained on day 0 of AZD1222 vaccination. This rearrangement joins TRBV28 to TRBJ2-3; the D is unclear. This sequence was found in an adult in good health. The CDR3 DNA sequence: TGTGCCAGCAGTTCACGGGTCACGGATACGCAGTATTTT. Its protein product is CASSSRVTDTQYF.